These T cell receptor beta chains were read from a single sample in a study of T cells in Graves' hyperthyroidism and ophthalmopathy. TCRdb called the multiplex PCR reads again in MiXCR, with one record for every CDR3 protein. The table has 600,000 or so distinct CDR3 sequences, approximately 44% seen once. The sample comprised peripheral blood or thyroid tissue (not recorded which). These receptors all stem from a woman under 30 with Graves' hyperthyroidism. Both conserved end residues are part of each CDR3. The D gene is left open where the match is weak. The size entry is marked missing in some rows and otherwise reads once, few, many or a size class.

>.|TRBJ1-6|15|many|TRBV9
CASSVETSEDSPLHF
TGTGCCAGCAGCGTAGAGACTTCGGAGGACTCACCCCTCCACTTT
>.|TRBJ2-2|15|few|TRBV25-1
CASALVGGASGELFF
TGTGCCAGCGCCCTCGTGGGGGGCGCCTCCGGGGAGCTGTTTTTT
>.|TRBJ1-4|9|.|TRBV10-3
CAITAKLFF
TGTGCCATCACCGCAAAACTGTTTTTT
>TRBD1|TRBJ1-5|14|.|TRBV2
CASRFTGDLQPQHF
TGTGCCAGCAGGTTCACAGGGGATCTTCAGCCCCAGCATTTT
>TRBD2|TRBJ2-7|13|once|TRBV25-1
CASSQASGSEQYF
TGTGCCAGCAGCCAAGCTAGCGGGAGCGAGCAGTACTTC
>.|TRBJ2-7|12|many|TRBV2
CASKGTPYEQYF
TGTGCCAGCAAGGGGACTCCCTACGAGCAGTACTTC
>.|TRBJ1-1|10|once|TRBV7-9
CAWSVTEAFF
TGTGCCTGGAGTGTCACTGAAGCTTTCTTT
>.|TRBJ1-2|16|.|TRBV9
CASSAGYWGRTSGYTF
TGTGCCAGCAGCGCAGGATACTGGGGCAGGACGTCTGGCTACACCTTC
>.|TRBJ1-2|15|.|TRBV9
CASSQNQEDYRGYTF
TGTGCCAGCAGCCAAAATCAGGAGGACTATCGGGGCTACACCTTC
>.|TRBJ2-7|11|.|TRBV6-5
CASSYSGSSFF
TGTGCCAGCAGTTACTCAGGGTCATCCTTCTTC
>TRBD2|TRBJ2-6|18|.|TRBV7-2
CASTGRTSGSSGANVLTF
TGTGCCAGCACCGGACGCACTAGCGGAAGCTCTGGGGCCAACGTCCTGACTTTC
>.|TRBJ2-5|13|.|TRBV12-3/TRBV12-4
CASSYEGQETQYF
TGTGCCAGCAGTTACGAGGGGCAAGAGACCCAGTACTTC
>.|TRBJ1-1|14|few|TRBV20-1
CSARGNPGDTEAFF
TGCAGTGCTAGAGGCAACCCAGGGGACACTGAAGCTTTCTTT
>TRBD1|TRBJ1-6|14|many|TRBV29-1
CSVRTGGVDSPLHF
TGCAGCGTTCGGACAGGGGGCGTAGATTCACCCCTCCACTTT
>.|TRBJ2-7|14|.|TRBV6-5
CASGWPDPSYEQYF
TGTGCCAGCGGTTGGCCGGACCCGTCCTACGAGCAGTACTTC
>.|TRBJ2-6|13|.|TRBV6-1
CASSAGWGNVLTF
TGTGCCAGCAGTGCAGGGTGGGGCAACGTCCTGACTTTC
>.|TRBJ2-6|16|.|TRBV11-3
CASSLVGGPGTNVLTF
TGTGCCAGCAGCTTAGTTGGAGGACCTGGAACCAACGTCCTGACTTTC
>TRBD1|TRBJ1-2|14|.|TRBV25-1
CASSRGRGNYGYTF
TGTGCCAGCAGTCGGGGCAGGGGGAACTATGGCTACACCTTC
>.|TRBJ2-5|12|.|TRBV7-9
CASTSGLPLKYF
TGTGCCAGCACCAGCGGACTTCCCCTAAAGTACTTC
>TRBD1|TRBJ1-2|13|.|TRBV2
CASKSGTGYGYTF
TGTGCCAGCAAATCCGGGACAGGGTATGGCTACACCTTC
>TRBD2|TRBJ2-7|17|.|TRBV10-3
CAISEGLVGYPSYEQYF
TGTGCCATCAGTGAGGGACTAGTGGGTTACCCCTCCTACGAGCAGTACTTC
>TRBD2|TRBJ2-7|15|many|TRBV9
CASSVAGGSAYEQYF
TGTGCCAGCAGCGTAGCCGGGGGGAGCGCCTACGAGCAGTACTTC
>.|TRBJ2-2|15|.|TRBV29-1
CSVRAGHANTGELFF
TGCAGCGTTCGGGCGGGACACGCGAACACCGGGGAGCTGTTTTTT
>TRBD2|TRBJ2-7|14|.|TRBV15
CATSRLAGDHEQYF
TGTGCCACCAGCAGACTAGCGGGAGACCACGAGCAGTACTTC
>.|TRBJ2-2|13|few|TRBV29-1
CSVPGENTGELFF
TGCAGCGTCCCAGGGGAGAACACCGGGGAGCTGTTTTTT
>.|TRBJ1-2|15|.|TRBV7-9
CASTPRGEKNYGYTF
TGTGCCAGCACCCCGAGGGGGGAGAAGAACTATGGCTACACCTTC
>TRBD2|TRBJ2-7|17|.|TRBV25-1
CASRETGSGLVDYEQYF
TGTGCCAGCAGGGAAACGGGCTCAGGACTAGTGGACTACGAGCAGTACTTC
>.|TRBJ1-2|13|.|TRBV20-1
CSAPPRDYYGYTF
TGCAGTGCTCCCCCACGGGACTACTATGGCTACACCTTC
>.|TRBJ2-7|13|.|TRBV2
CAGGDTGSYEQYF
TGTGCCGGCGGGGACACAGGGTCCTACGAGCAGTACTTC
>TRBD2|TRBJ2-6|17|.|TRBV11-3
CASSFWRETAGANVLTF
TGTGCCAGCAGCTTCTGGCGGGAGACAGCTGGGGCCAACGTCCTGACTTTC
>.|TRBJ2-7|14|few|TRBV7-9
CASSLAGVPNEQYF
TGTGCCAGCAGCTTAGCGGGAGTCCCCAACGAGCAGTACTTC
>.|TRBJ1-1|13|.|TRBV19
CASRSESLTEAFF
TGTGCCAGTAGGTCGGAGAGCCTCACTGAAGCTTTCTTT
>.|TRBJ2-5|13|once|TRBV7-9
CASNPLGMETQYF
TGTGCCAGCAACCCGCTAGGGATGGAGACCCAGTACTTC
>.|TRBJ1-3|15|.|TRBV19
CASSIALTSGSPAYF
TGTGCCAGTAGTATCGCCCTCACCTCTGGATCTCCCGCATATTTT
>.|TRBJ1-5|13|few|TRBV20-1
CSARGGTDQPQHF
TGCAGTGCCCGCGGGGGCACCGATCAGCCCCAGCATTTT
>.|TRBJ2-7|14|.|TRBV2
CASKVLASRGEQYF
TGTGCCAGCAAGGTTTTGGCCTCACGAGGGGAGCAGTACTTC
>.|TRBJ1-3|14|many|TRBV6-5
CASSYSSSGNTIYF
TGTGCCAGCAGTTACTCTTCCTCTGGAAACACCATATATTTT
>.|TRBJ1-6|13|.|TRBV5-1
CASSPTANSPLHF
TGCGCCAGCAGCCCCACAGCAAATTCACCCCTCCACTTT